The 10 T cell receptor beta chains listed next were all sequenced from one sample in a study of T cell responses to AZD1222 COVID-19 vaccine. Clones were sequenced by immunoSEQ multiplex PCR, and TCRdb holds only the in-frame ones, with some missing. The table includes 140,000 to 150,000 clones, roughly 91% detected once. Sequences were derived from peripheral blood, sampled on day 0 of AZD1222 vaccination. The receptors shown here come from an adult in good health.

This chain links TRBV7-8 with TRBJ2-3, with unresolved D. V gave up 1 base and J gave up 3 bases, with 11 bases separating them. The CDR3 is 15 residues long. Germline-derived CDR1 and CDR2 are SGHVS and FQNEAQ. CDR3 amino acids: CASSLDYLATDTQYF. CDR3 coding DNA: TGTGCCAGCAGCTTAGACTATTTGGCGACAGATACGCAGTATTTT.

The V call is TRBV6-2 or TRBV6-3, the J call TRBJ1-1; 7 bases match TRBD1. Germline CDR1 is MNHEY and CDR2 is SVGEGT. Trimming removed 2 bases from V and 7 bases from J; junction bases left unmatched: 10. The CDR3 is made up of 15 amino acids. In DNA form, the CDR3 reads TGTGCCAGCAGTTACCACCGACGCCAGGGGGATGAAGCTTTCTTT. This codes for CASSYHRRQGDEAFF.

A single count supports this clone. The chain combines TRBV9 with TRBJ2-5; tentatively, D is TRBD1 or TRBD2 (5 bases each). Germline V gives CDR1 SGDLS, CDR2 YYNGEE. CDR3 length: 15 residues. V was shortened by 0 bases and J by 7 bases, with 16 bases between the two germline ends. Here the CDR3 reads CASSVEGRGIGTQYF. CDR3 sequence (DNA): TGTGCCAGCAGCGTAGAGGGACGAGGAATCGGGACCCAGTACTTC. Combining the CDR3 with reference TRBV9 and TRBJ2-5 gives the whole variable domain DSGVTQTPKHLITATGQRVTLRCSPRSGDLSVYWYQQSLDQGLQFLIQYYNGEERAKGNILERFSAQQFPDLHSELNLSSLELGDSALYFCASSVEGRGIGTQYFGPGTRLLVL.

The chain employs TRBV7-2 and TRBJ1-2; the D is unclear. Germline CDR1 and CDR2: SGHTA and FQGNSA. The V and J ends lost 2 bases and 0 bases respectively, with 10 bases between them. The CDR3 runs 15 residues. This chain's CDR3 is CASSLSGLANYGYTF. DNA of the CDR3: TGTGCCAGCAGCTTAAGCGGTCTAGCTAACTATGGCTACACCTTC.

On this clone itself: This CDR3 is also generated by other DNA sequences in the sample. This chain joins TRBV7-9 and TRBJ1-2; D is ambiguous. V was clipped by 5 bases and J by 4 bases, with 8 bases between them. The CDR3 spans 12 residues. Germline values: CDR1 SEHNR, CDR2 FQNEAQ (reference sequence). The CDR3 is CASSLSGYGYTF. The CDR3 coding sequence is TGTGCCAGCAGCCTCTCGGGCTATGGCTACACCTTC.

The rearrangement uses TRBV4-2 and TRBJ2-6; maybe TRBD1 (6 bases). The CDR3 length is 17 residues. The germline V and J ends were trimmed by 1 base and 0 bases, with 10 bases remaining between them. Germline CDR1 LGHNA, CDR2 YNFKEQ. CDR3 DNA sequence: TGTGCCAGCAGCCAAGGCGAGACAGGCTCTGGGGCCAACGTCCTGACTTTC. This translates into CASSQGETGSGANVLTF.

A note on this clone: Other DNA sequences of this sample code for an identical CDR3. The gene calls are TRBV6-5 and TRBJ1-3; the D is unclear. Germline V CDR1 and CDR2: MNHEY, SVGAGI. Trimming took off 8 bases at V and 0 bases at J, with 5 bases between the two ends. The CDR3 length is 12 residues. CDR3 DNA sequence: TGTGCCAGCCTCAGCTCTGGAAACACCATATATTTT. Protein: CASLSSGNTIYF.

The sample holds one count of this clone. The V and J genes are TRBV12-3 or TRBV12-4 and TRBJ1-6; no clear D. V lost 2 bases to trimming and J lost 7 bases, with 3 bases between them. This CDR3 is 12 amino acids long. The CDR3 DNA is TGTGCCAGCAGTTTACGGAATTCACCCCTCCACTTT. Its protein is CASSLRNSPLHF.

This clone was observed a single time. The chain uses TRBV6-1 and TRBJ1-1; D is unclear. This CDR3 is built from 14 residues. CDR1 is MNHNS, CDR2 SASEGT, per germline. Trimming removed 2 bases from V and 4 bases from J, with 11 bases in between. CDR3 nucleotide sequence: TGTGCCAGCAGTGAAAATATGGGGAGCACTGAAGCTTTCTTT. Protein product: CASSENMGSTEAFF.

J is TRBJ2-7 and V is TRBV7-9; 7 bases agree with TRBD1. The V gene's germline CDR1 is SEHNR and CDR2 FQNEAQ (reference sequence). J gave up 5 bases and V 5 bases, and 12 bases lay outside the gene matches. The CDR3 spans 15 residues. The CDR3 DNA is TGTGCCAGCAGCGCCGTAACAGGGGATCCCAACGAGCAGTACTTC. Residues: CASSAVTGDPNEQYF.